This section outlines one T cell receptor beta chain sequence together with its context. V was clipped by 6 bases and J by 6 bases, with 9 bases between them. The CDR3 is made up of 12 amino acids. Germline V gives CDR1 SGHTA, CDR2 FQGTGA. Using immunoSEQ multiplex PCR, the repertoire was profiled, and TCRdb retains in-frame clones only, with some absent. The data hold some 58,000 clones, with around 96% observed a single time. These data are taken from a study of T cell changes during pregnancy in multiple sclerosis. This material consisted of CD8+ T cells from peripheral blood mononuclear cells, taken after pregnancy. The chain has TRBV7-3 and TRBJ2-1; D remains unclear. This TCR was recovered from a female donor with multiple sclerosis, enrolled in a pregnancy study. The CDR3 sequence: CASSVQANEQFF. Here the CDR3 DNA reads TGTGCCAGCAGTGTCCAGGCCAATGAGCAGTTCTTC.